The 20 T cell receptor beta chains reported below all come from one sample, sequenced in a study of blood T cell repertoires in COVID-19. TCRdb keeps only in-frame clones here, not all; method: immunoSEQ multiplex PCR. Among about 260,000 clones listed, more than 85% were seen once. The sample comprised peripheral blood. These receptors came from a man aged 18-30 years with active or convalescent COVID-19.

The V gene is TRBV6-5, the J gene TRBJ2-3, with 8 bases identical to TRBD2. From germline, CDR1 is MNHEY and CDR2 SVGAGI. The CDR3 extends over 15 amino acids. V lost 6 bases, J lost 2 bases, and 7 bases stayed unmatched. The CDR3 region has the DNA TGTGCCAGCAGGGCCCTAGCGGGTAACACAGATACGCAGTATTTT. Translation gives CASRALAGNTDTQYF.

The chain uses TRBV9 and TRBJ2-1; the match to TRBD2 covers 10 bases. This CDR3 is 14 amino acids long. The V gene's germline CDR1 is SGDLS and CDR2 YYNGEE. Trimming removed 2 bases from V and 5 bases from J; junction bases left unmatched: 1. In nucleotides, the CDR3 is TGTGCCAGCAGCGTTAGCGGGGGGAACAATGAGCAGTTCTTC. This encodes CASSVSGGNNEQFF.

This clone came up once. The chain uses TRBV11-3 and TRBJ2-1; D not certain. CDR3 size: 17 residues. Trimming left V 4 bases short and J 0 bases short, with 16 bases between. Germline V gene lookup returns CDR1 SGHNT and CDR2 YENEEA. The CDR3 bases are TGTGCCAGCAGCTCCGTAACAACAGATTTCTCCTACAATGAGCAGTTCTTC. Protein product: CASSSVTTDFSYNEQFF.

V gene TRBV6-5 combines with J gene TRBJ2-6; no reliable D call. Germline V gene data show CDR1 as MNHEY and CDR2 as SVGAGI. This CDR3 comprises 15 residues. Trimming stripped 5 bases from V and 0 bases from J, with 8 bases between. The CDR3 protein is CASSTAASGANVLTF. CDR3 bases: TGTGCCAGCAGTACAGCAGCCTCTGGGGCCAACGTCCTGACTTTC.

The chain couples TRBV28 to TRBJ1-5, with D perhaps matching TRBD1 (5 bases). V lost 7 bases to trimming and J lost 1 base, with 14 bases between them. Germline assignment: CDR1 MDHEN and CDR2 SYDVKM. The CDR3 sequence is 15 residues long. The CDR3: CASKGVTTSNQPQHF. CDR3 DNA sequence: TGTGCCAGCAAAGGGGTAACGACAAGCAATCAGCCCCAGCATTTT.

For this clone: Additional DNA sequences in this sample encode the identical CDR3. V usage is TRBV7-2 and J usage is TRBJ2-7, with 10 bases lining up with TRBD1. The V gene end was trimmed by 1 base and the J gene end by 1 base; junction bases not matched to a gene: 1. CDR1 and CDR2 (germline): SGHTA, FQGNSA. The CDR3 covers 15 residues. CDR3 coding DNA: TGTGCCAGCAGCTTAGGGGGACAGGGGTCCTACGAGCAGTACTTC. Its protein product is CASSLGGQGSYEQYF.

The chain joins TRBV27 to TRBJ2-3; D is uncertain. CDR3 length: 12 amino acids. Deletions cut 7 bases from V and 4 bases from J, with 9 bases between. Germline loops: CDR1 MNHEY, CDR2 SMNVEV (reference sequence). CDR3 residues: CASKNMADTQYF. In DNA, the CDR3 is TGTGCCAGCAAGAACATGGCAGATACGCAGTATTTT.

The CDR3 coding sequence is TGTGCCAGCAAGCAGGCTTCTGGGGCCCTAGAGCAGTACTTC. As protein: CASKQASGALEQYF. The chain links TRBV2 to TRBJ2-7, with a weak D call TRBD1 (5 bases). CDR1 SNHLY and CDR2 FYNNEI come from the germline V gene. The CDR3 loop spans 14 amino acids. Deletions cut 7 bases from V and 7 bases from J, with 20 bases between.

V is TRBV10-3 and J is TRBJ2-7, with D possibly TRBD2 on 6 matching bases. V was clipped by 6 bases and J by 3 bases, with 15 bases between them. CDR3 size: 14 residues. The germline gives CDR1 ENHRY, CDR2 SYGVKD. The CDR3 DNA reads TGTGCCATCAGGGAAGGGGAGGTGTACTACGAGCAGTACTTC. Translated, it gives CAIREGEVYYEQYF.

The chain carries TRBV29-1 and TRBJ2-2; perhaps TRBD1 as D (5 bases). CDR3 length: 15 residues. V dropped 5 bases and J dropped 6 bases, with 19 bases sitting between them. In germline, CDR1 is SQVTM, CDR2 ANQGSEA. The DNA for the CDR3 is TGCAGCGTTTTATTGGACAAACCGCCGTCCGGGGAGCTGTTTTTT. This encodes CSVLLDKPPSGELFF.

The chain uses TRBV12-3 or TRBV12-4 and TRBJ2-4, with D uncertain. V lost 3 bases, J lost 6 bases, and 9 bases lay in between. The CDR3 extends over 13 amino acids. CDR3 in amino acids: CASSFGLANIQYF. For the CDR3, the DNA is TGTGCCAGCAGTTTTGGTTTAGCAAACATTCAGTACTTC.

The V and J genes are TRBV14 and TRBJ2-7, with a tentative D call TRBD2 (5 bases). Looked up from germline, CDR1 is SGHDN and CDR2 is FVKESK. CDR3 length: 15 residues. With 0 bases removed from V and 2 bases from J, the gap between germline ends came to 11 bases. CDR3 sequence: CASSQDWATTYEQYF. As DNA, the CDR3 is TGTGCCAGCAGCCAAGATTGGGCGACTACCTACGAGCAGTACTTC.

J is TRBJ2-7 and V is TRBV7-9, with D tentatively TRBD2 (7 bases). The V end lost 2 bases, the J end lost 3 bases, and 11 bases lay between the germline ends. Germline assignment: CDR1 SEHNR and CDR2 FQNEAQ (reference sequence). This CDR3 has 14 amino acids. The CDR3 DNA follows: TGTGCCAGCAGCTTAAGGGGGGGGCTCTACGAGCAGTACTTC. It yields the protein CASSLRGGLYEQYF.

The chain joins TRBV27 to TRBJ1-2, with D hard to call. CDR1 and CDR2 (germline): MNHEY, SMNVEV (reference sequence). The V end was cut by 3 bases, the J end by 4 bases, with 12 bases between. The CDR3 sequence is 14 residues long. CDR3 in DNA: TGTGCCAGCAGTTTTCAGCACAGATCCTATGGCTACACCTTC. Amino acids: CASSFQHRSYGYTF.

The gene calls are TRBV5-1 and TRBJ1-4; perhaps TRBD1 as D (5 bases). V lost 2 bases to trimming and J lost 4 bases, with 9 bases between them. The germline CDR1 and CDR2 sequences are SGHRS and YFSETQ. This CDR3 is 14 amino acids long. The CDR3 loop is CASSFQQGNEKLFF. DNA for the CDR3: TGCGCCAGCAGCTTTCAGCAGGGTAATGAAAAACTGTTTTTT.

The rearrangement joins TRBV6-6 to TRBJ1-6; D ambiguous. The CDR3 loop spans 12 amino acids. CDR1 MNHNY and CDR2 SVGAGI come from the germline V gene (reference sequence). Trimming pared 10 bases from V and 10 bases from J, leaving 14 bases between. Here the CDR3 reads CATTGLGSPLHF. In nucleotides, the CDR3 is TGTGCCACCACGGGGTTGGGGTCACCCCTCCACTTT.

The chain links TRBV5-5 to TRBJ2-7, with a possible D match to TRBD1 (5 bases). The germline V gene has CDR1 SGHKS and CDR2 YYEKEE (reference sequence). CDR3 length: 12 amino acids. With 3 bases removed from V and 3 bases from J, the gap between germline ends came to 7 bases. The CDR3 nucleotides read TGTGCCAGCAGCTCAGACAGCTACGAGCAGTACTTC. This codes for CASSSDSYEQYF.

This clone was counted between two and nine times. The junction does not match germline at one end; this may be a read error. The rearrangement uses TRBV7-4 and TRBJ2-7, with 8 bases aligning to TRBD1. CDR1 and CDR2 from the germline V gene are SGHVT and SQSDAQ. CDR3 length equals 13 residues. CDR3 sequence reads: CASSLPGGLFRHF. CDR3 sequence (DNA): TGTGCCAGCAGCTTACCAGGGGGCTTATTCAGGCACTTC. The complete variable domain, with remaining parts taken from reference TRBV7-4 and TRBJ2-7, reads GAGVSQSPRYKVAKRGRDVALRCDSISGHVTLYWYRQTLGQGSEVLTYSQSDAQRDKSGRPSGRFSAERPERSVSTLKIQRTEQGDSAVYLCASSLPGGLFRHFGPGTRLTVT.

V usage is TRBV7-2 and J usage is TRBJ2-1; 10 nucleotides align to TRBD2. This CDR3 is built from 16 residues. Germline-derived CDR1 and CDR2 are SGHTA and FQGNSA. V shed 0 bases and J 9 bases; nucleotides not matched to a gene: 8. For the CDR3, the DNA is TGTGCCAGCAGCTTAGCGGCGCTAGCGGGAGTGCCTGAGCAGTTCTTC. Protein product: CASSLAALAGVPEQFF.

The gene calls are TRBV20-1 and TRBJ2-5; D call uncertain. Germline V gene data show CDR1 as DFQATT and CDR2 as SNEGSKA (reference sequence). This CDR3 has 11 amino acids. Trimming stripped 6 bases from V and 4 bases from J, with 9 bases between. The CDR3 here is CSAEQIETQYF. CDR3 sequence (DNA): TGCAGTGCCGAACAGATAGAGACCCAGTACTTC.